The sequence of this TCR beta chain was determined in a study of blood T cell repertoires in COVID-19 (dated by TCRdb to 2018 to 2020). For context, the study as a whole: Collaborator samples came from the United States, Italy and Spain and covered acute and convalescent phases of COVID-19. The material from the prospective study consisted of cDNA or gDNA derived from T cells, B-cell-depleted T cells, or PBMCs. Where available, HLA class I and class II types were obtained from metadata supplied by the sample provider rather than from assay-based typing. A de-identified subject ID, COVID-19 status, age in years and sex were almost always included in the sample metadata. The repertoires were released in a freely available public database meant as a resource for research on the immune response to SARS-CoV-2. Subjects who had been exposed to COVID-19, were actively infected with it, or had recovered from it provided the deeply sampled blood TCRbeta repertoires that made up the dataset. Samples came from the ongoing ImmuneRACE study (first 160 participants) plus 1,254 subjects from 6 global collaborators. What the study reported, not specific to this receptor: The amount of clinical and demographic metadata varied by source and participant and was provided uncurated.

The immunoSEQ Assay, a bias-controlled multiplex PCR, was used to amplify TCRbeta CDR3 regions from genomic DNA. The authors' pipeline ran thus. Nucleated cell counts per sample were estimated from amplification of reference gene primers within the assay. To quantify the absolute abundance of each unique TCRbeta CDR3 rearrangement, sequence reads were collapsed and filtered. For each sample, productive Simpson clonality was calculated by taking the square root of Simpson's diversity index across productive rearrangements. TCRdb's version of the immuneACCESS table is confined to in-frame rearrangements and falls short of the full clone set. An unresolved V gene accounts for under half of the shortfall where checked; the remainder is of unknown origin. V and J calls and clone size are given by that table; D and trimming were obtained from the DNA. The sample contains under 200,000 clones, roughly 80% of them found a single time. The ten most abundant clones make up approximately 1.4% of the sample.

Each collaborating institution followed its own protocols to collect whole blood in K2EDTA tubes. Collaborator samples were shipped for TCRbeta analysis as frozen whole blood, isolated PBMCs, or DNA extracted from either sample type. On this clone: This clone's antigen is unknown. No base-level quality is on record; no much larger clone is a single base apart.

The receptor was isolated from a human donor in a cohort sampled during active COVID-19. Sequences were obtained from peripheral blood.

The CDR3 protein: CASSPGRGDTQYF. At the DNA level, the sequence is TGTGCCAGCAGCCCGGGGCGGGGAGATACGCAGTATTTT. The sequence is built from TRBV5-6 and TRBJ2-3, with TRBD2 perhaps the D gene, on 6 matching bases. As encoded in the germline V gene, CDR1 is SGHDT while CDR2 is YYEEEE. The CDR3, from cysteine to phenylalanine, totals 13 residues. The read is trimmed to its CDR3 DNA, 39 bases read in frame from base 1. The V and J ends are trimmed by 4 bases and 5 bases, leaving 11 bases between them.